This entry is about one TCR beta chain. The germline V gene has CDR1 LNHDA and CDR2 SQIVND (reference sequence). The CDR3 contains 15 residues. With 3 bases clipped from V and 4 bases from J, the junction kept 1 base outside the gene matches. This sample is part of a study of T-cell reconstitution after alpha-beta-depleted transplantation in children. Using unique molecular identifiers, the investigators prepared the TCRbeta library. From the PCR reads, TCRdb called clonotypes with MiXCR, one entry per CDR3 protein. The data hold approximately 270,000 distinct CDR3 sequences, with 9.9% observed a single time.

The material sequenced was PBMCs from the stem cell graft donor, taken from the stem cell graft. The TCR sequence derives from a human donor who donated a stem cell graft to a child with SCID. V gene TRBV19 combines with J gene TRBJ2-3, with 13 bases aligning to TRBD2. CDR3 sequence: CASSIGTSGADTQYF. CDR3 DNA sequence: TGTGCCAGTAGTATCGGGACTAGCGGGGCAGATACGCAGTATTTT.